These 25 T cell receptor beta chains were sequenced from one sample in a study of regulatory T cells in long-lasting Graves disease. Described time point: persistent/refractory GD, antithyroid drugs over 5 years with positive TRAb. Extracted RNA from PBMCs served as the source of the TCR library. To make TCR beta libraries, researchers used iRepertoire HTBI primers and Arm-PCR of CDR3 regions. TCRdb ran MiXCR on the multiplex PCR reads and lists one entry per CDR3 protein. The sample has 310,000 or so distinct CDR3 sequences, about 20% seen once. The sample here was peripheral blood mononuclear cells (PBMCs), taken when the disease was refractory, from a patient treated with antithyroid drugs. Receptors were obtained from a female donor with Graves disease.

This clonotype turned up a few times. A junction boundary mismatches the germline segment, possibly from a read error. The chain recombines TRBV4-1 with TRBJ2-7; no clear D gene. The CDR3 is 16 residues long. The germline CDR1 and CDR2 sequences are MGHRA and YSYEKL. Here the CDR3 reads CASSQGWLVPSSEQYF. CDR3 DNA sequence: TGCGCCAGCAGCCAAGGCTGGCTAGTCCCTTCCTCCGAGCAGTACTTC.

The sample holds a few counts of this clonotype. The gene calls are TRBV13 and TRBJ2-7; possibly TRBD1 for D (6 bases). The CDR3 runs to 16 residues. Germline V CDR1 and CDR2: PRHDT, FYEKMQ (reference sequence). The ends were cut back, 5 bases at V and 1 base at J, with 18 bases in the middle. The CDR3 is CASSPIEARGSYEQYF. CDR3 sequence (DNA): TGTGCCAGCAGCCCAATCGAGGCAAGGGGGTCCTACGAGCAGTACTTC.

J is TRBJ2-2 and V is TRBV12-5; TRBD1 aligns across 9 bases. The CDR3 runs to 20 residues. CDR1 LGHNT and CDR2 FRNRAP come from the germline V gene. The trim removed 1 base at V and 6 bases at J, leaving 18 bases unmatched. The CDR3 coding sequence is TGTGCTAGTGGTTTGGCCCAACGCCAGGGGGACAGGGCGGGCGCCGGGGAGCTGTTTTTT. It is translated as CASGLAQRQGDRAGAGELFF.

This chain joins TRBV30 and TRBJ1-5; weak D call: TRBD1 (6 bases). This CDR3 is 13 amino acids long. CDR1 is GTSNPN and CDR2 is SVGIG in the germline V gene (reference sequence). Trimming shortened V by 3 bases and J by 4 bases, and 10 bases separated the two germline ends. The CDR3 DNA reads as TGTGCCTGGAGAACACAGGGTAATCAGCCCCAGCATTTT. Its protein is CAWRTQGNQPQHF.

This clonotype appeared a single time. V is TRBV7-9 and J is TRBJ2-2; D is perhaps TRBD1 or TRBD2 (5 bases each). With 5 bases removed from V and 5 bases from J, the gap between germline ends came to 15 bases. Germline CDR1 and CDR2: SEHNR and FQNEAQ (reference sequence). The CDR3 is 15 amino acids. As DNA, the CDR3 is TGTGCCAGCAGCCCGGGGCCGGGTAGAACCGGGGAGCTGTTTTTT. As protein: CASSPGPGRTGELFF.

This clonotype was found many times. The gene calls are TRBV7-2 and TRBJ2-5; a possible D gene is TRBD2 (7 bases). The CDR3 covers 15 residues. The germline V and J ends were trimmed by 2 bases and 4 bases, with 14 bases remaining between them. Germline V gene data show CDR1 as SGHTA and CDR2 as FQGNSA. DNA of the CDR3: TGTGCCAGCAGCTTACAACATCGGGGGGCAGAGACCCAGTACTTC. Translating gives CASSLQHRGAETQYF.

This clonotype was seen only a few times. The CDR3, as DNA: TGTGCCAGCAGTTCCCCTCCAGCGGGCCCCTACGAGCAGTACTTC. Its translation is CASSSPPAGPYEQYF. The genes are TRBV28 and TRBJ2-7; tentative D call: TRBD2 (6 bases). The CDR3 contains 15 residues. CDR1 and CDR2 (germline): MDHEN, SYDVKM. V was trimmed by 4 bases and J by 2 bases, leaving 15 bases between them.

About this clonotype itself: One junction end does not reproduce the germline sequence, and a read error may be involved. The rearrangement joins TRBV7-9 to TRBJ2-1, with unresolved D. CDR1 and CDR2 from the germline V gene are SEHNR and FQNEAQ (reference sequence). The CDR3 consists of 14 residues. CDR3 residues: CASSLVGSYNEHFF. CDR3 nucleotide sequence: TGTGCCAGCAGCTTAGTGGGATCCTACAATGAGCATTTCTTC.

With respect to this clonotype: The junction departs from germline at one end; a sequencing error may be responsible. The chain links TRBV11-2 to TRBJ1-2; no firm D call. This CDR3 has 15 amino acids. From germline, CDR1 is SGHAT and CDR2 FQNNGV. Written as DNA, the CDR3 is TGTGTCAGCAGCCCAACCCCCCAGGTCTACTATGGCTACACCTTC. It codes for CVSSPTPQVYYGYTF.

The V and J genes are TRBV7-9 and TRBJ2-3; maybe TRBD2 (6 bases). Trimming took off 7 bases at V and 2 bases at J, with 16 bases between the two ends. Germline values: CDR1 SEHNR, CDR2 FQNEAQ (reference sequence). The CDR3 is made up of 15 amino acids. This chain's CDR3 is CASTLKGGPTDTQYF. The CDR3 DNA sequence: TGTGCCAGCACCCTAAAGGGAGGACCCACAGATACGCAGTATTTT.

As to this clonotype: This may arise from a read error, as a much more abundant clone is one base away. This chain uses TRBV7-3 with TRBJ1-1; D remains unclear. Per germline, CDR1 SGHTA and CDR2 FQGTGA. The CDR3 has 13 amino acids. The CDR3 sequence: CASSLVSNTEALF. CDR3 bases: TGTGCCAGCAGCTTAGTTTCGAACACTGAAGCTCTCTTT.

For this clonotype: This sequence may be a read error, since a much larger clone differs from it by one base. This likely comes from a read error, as the CDR3 has no conserved phenylalanine or tryptophan at its end. The V gene is TRBV20-1, the J gene TRBJ2-2; D assignment may be TRBD1 or TRBD2 (6 bases each). Germline CDR1 reads DFQATT; CDR2 reads SNEGSKA (reference sequence). The V end was cut by 6 bases, the J end by 4 bases, with 15 bases between. The length of the CDR3 is 14 residues. CDR3 sequence reads: CSARGPMGTGELFL. The CDR3 DNA reads as TGCAGTGCACGGGGGCCCATGGGCACCGGGGAGCTGTTTCTT.

This clonotype appeared many times. The rearrangement uses TRBV12-3 or TRBV12-4 and TRBJ2-6, with 9 bases identical to TRBD1. V was clipped by 3 bases and J by 2 bases; unmatched bases: 8. The CDR3 runs 18 residues. CDR3 bases: TGTGCCAGCAGTTTCGCGGGACAGGGTCGGACTGGGGCCAACGTCCTGACTTTC. Its protein product is CASSFAGQGRTGANVLTF.

Note on this clonotype: A much larger clone differs by one base, so this may be a read error. CDR3 in amino acids: CATSDLPRDHEQYF. CDR3 in DNA: TGTGCCACCAGTGATTTGCCCAGGGACCACGAGCAGTACTTC. This chain connects TRBV24-1 to TRBJ2-7, with D tentatively TRBD1 or TRBD2 (5 bases each). The germline V gene has CDR1 KGHDR and CDR2 SFDVKD. The CDR3 runs to 14 residues. V lost 0 bases and J 5 bases, leaving 10 bases between the germline ends.

This clonotype showed up many times. The rearrangement links TRBV12-3 or TRBV12-4 to TRBJ2-5, with unresolved D. The CDR3 loop spans 12 amino acids. Trimming pared 4 bases from V and 7 bases from J, leaving 10 bases between. In DNA, the CDR3 is TGTGCCAGCAGTTCCTCGGTGGCGACCCAGTACTTC. It encodes CASSSSVATQYF.

This clonotype was detected a few times. V usage is TRBV4-3 and J usage is TRBJ1-1; D not certain. V was cut by 1 base and J by 0 bases, with 9 bases left in between. The CDR3 totals 15 residues. Germline CDR1 reads LGHNA; CDR2 reads YSLEER. The CDR3 reads CASSQVPTMNTEAFF. The CDR3 DNA reads as TGCGCCAGCAGCCAAGTCCCAACTATGAACACTGAAGCTTTCTTT.

This clonotype was seen only a few times. The J gene is TRBJ2-5, the V gene TRBV27; the D gene is possibly TRBD2 (7 bases). The germline V and J ends were trimmed by 0 bases and 5 bases, with 22 bases remaining between them. Germline CDR1 and CDR2: MNHEY and SMNVEV (reference sequence). The CDR3 sequence is 18 residues long. This chain's CDR3 is CASSLSYRGADVRETQYF. The CDR3 DNA sequence: TGTGCCAGCAGTTTATCGTACCGGGGGGCGGATGTTCGGGAGACCCAGTACTTC.

The V call is TRBV20-1, the J call TRBJ2-5, with D tentatively TRBD2 (6 bases). Per the germline V gene, CDR1 is DFQATT and CDR2 is SNEGSKA (reference sequence). This CDR3 is 16 amino acids long. V was clipped by 5 bases and J by 2 bases, with 21 bases between them. The CDR3 DNA reads as TGCAGTGCTCAAGGGGCGCGGGGAGCGGAACAAGAGACCCAGTACTTC. Its protein product is CSAQGARGAEQETQYF.

Turning to this clonotype: A much larger clone lies one base from this, so it may be a read error. Since the CDR3 does not end with the conserved phenylalanine or tryptophan, this likely comes from a read error. The chain recombines TRBV12-3 or TRBV12-4 with TRBJ1-1, with D perhaps TRBD1 (5 bases). Trimming left V 3 bases short and J 3 bases short, with 11 bases between. This CDR3 is 14 amino acids long. In DNA, the CDR3 is TGTGCCAGCAGTTTTAGGCCAGGGTACACTGAAGCTTTCCTT. As protein: CASSFRPGYTEAFL.

This chain connects TRBV28 to TRBJ1-5; a weak D match, TRBD1 (5 bases). V lost 6 bases, J lost 6 bases, and 12 bases lay in between. Germline V gene sequence: CDR1 MDHEN, CDR2 SYDVKM. CDR3 size: 13 residues. This chain's CDR3 is CASRGTVVQPQHF. The CDR3 DNA reads as TGTGCCAGCAGAGGGACCGTGGTTCAGCCCCAGCATTTT.

This clonotype was detected a few times. This chain joins TRBV15 and TRBJ1-4, with D unresolved. The CDR3 sequence is 13 residues long. Germline V gives CDR1 LNHNV, CDR2 YYDKDF (reference sequence). V was clipped by 2 bases and J by 4 bases, with 5 bases between them. CDR3 sequence reads: CATSRTRNEKLFF. The CDR3 DNA sequence: TGTGCCACCAGCAGAACGCGTAATGAAAAACTGTTTTTT.

This chain uses TRBV5-1 with TRBJ1-2; possibly TRBD1 for D (6 bases). Germline loops: CDR1 SGHRS, CDR2 YFSETQ. V dropped 4 bases and J dropped 3 bases, with 10 bases sitting between them. The CDR3 contains 13 residues. The CDR3 region is CASSVAGDYGYTF. The DNA of the CDR3 is TGCGCCAGCAGCGTCGCAGGGGACTATGGCTACACCTTC.

The rearrangement joins TRBV7-3 to TRBJ1-6, with TRBD1 identical over 10 bases. Trimming removed 5 bases from V and 12 bases from J; junction bases left unmatched: 4. Germline assignment: CDR1 SGHTA and CDR2 FQGTGA. This CDR3 spans 13 amino acids. CDR3 nucleotide sequence: TGTGCCAGCAGCCCTGGGACAGGGGAACCCCTCCACTTT. It encodes CASSPGTGEPLHF.

The chain has TRBV12-3 or TRBV12-4 and TRBJ2-2; perhaps TRBD2 as D (6 bases). The V end lost 1 base, the J end lost 4 bases, and 7 bases lay between the germline ends. The CDR3 is 14 amino acids. The CDR3 here is CASSLVGGTGELFF. The CDR3, as DNA: TGTGCCAGCAGTTTAGTGGGGGGCACCGGGGAGCTGTTTTTT.

This clonotype came up a few times. The rearrangement joins TRBV7-2 to TRBJ2-7; perhaps TRBD1 as D (6 bases). CDR1 is SGHTA, CDR2 FQGNSA, per germline. This CDR3 region has 15 residues. V gave up 8 bases and J gave up 1 base, with 18 bases separating them. CDR3 loop: CASETGTLGSYEQYF. CDR3 bases: TGTGCCAGCGAGACCGGGACACTAGGTTCCTACGAGCAGTACTTC.